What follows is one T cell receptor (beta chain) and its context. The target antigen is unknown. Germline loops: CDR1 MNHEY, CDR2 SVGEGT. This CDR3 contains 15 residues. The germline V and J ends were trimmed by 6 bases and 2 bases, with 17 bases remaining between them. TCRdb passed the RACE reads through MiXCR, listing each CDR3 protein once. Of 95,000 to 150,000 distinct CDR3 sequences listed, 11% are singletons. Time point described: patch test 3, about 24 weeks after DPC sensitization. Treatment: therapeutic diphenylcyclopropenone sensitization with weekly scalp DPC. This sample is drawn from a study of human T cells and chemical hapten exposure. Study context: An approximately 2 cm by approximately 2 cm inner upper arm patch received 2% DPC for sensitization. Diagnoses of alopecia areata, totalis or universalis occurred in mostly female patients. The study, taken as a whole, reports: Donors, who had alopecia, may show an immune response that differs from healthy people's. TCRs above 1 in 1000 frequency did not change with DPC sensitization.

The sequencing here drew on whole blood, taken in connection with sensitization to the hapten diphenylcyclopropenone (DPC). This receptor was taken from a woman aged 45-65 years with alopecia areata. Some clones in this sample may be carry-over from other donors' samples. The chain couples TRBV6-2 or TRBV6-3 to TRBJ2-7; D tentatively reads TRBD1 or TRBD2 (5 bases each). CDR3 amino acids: CASSSTGTGTYEQYF. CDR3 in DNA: TGTGCCAGCAGCTCGACCGGGACGGGTACCTACGAGCAGTACTTC.